This TCR beta chain was identified in a study of Ad26.COV2.S vaccination and SARS-CoV-2 variants (dated by TCRdb to about 2021). With regard to the full study: Vaccine-arm donors came from COV1001, a multicentre, randomized, double-blind, placebo-controlled phase I-IIa trial of Ad26.COV2.S in healthy adults. Ad26.COV2.S was given intramuscularly at 5x10^10 or 1x10^11 viral particles, as a single shot or as two shots 56 days apart. TCRbeta repertoire sequencing was used to assess the specificity and breadth of SARS-CoV-2-reactive T cell receptors after Ad26.COV2.S vaccination. A total of some 30 samples were included in the TCR-sequenced set, comprising 19 Ad26.COV2.S vaccine recipients, 5 placebo recipients and 8 SARS-CoV-2 convalescent individuals. Trial participants were randomized into five groups of five, in which low-dose or high-dose Ad26.COV2.S was given once or twice, or placebo was given on both occasions. Throughout the experiments and outcome assessment, investigators stayed blinded to trial group allocation.

The sample's treatment or condition label is to be understood as: around 19 received Ad26.COV2.S at low or high dose, single or two shots; roughly 5 received placebo; per-sample allocation not given. For vaccine and placebo recipients, repertoires were sequenced using samples collected on day 63 after the first injection. In Cohort 1b, around 25 adults aged 18-55 years were enrolled at a single site in Boston, USA, between 29 July and 7 August 2020. As a vaccine, Ad26.COV2.S was a replication-incompetent adenovirus type 26 vector that expressed a prefusion-stabilized SARS-CoV-2 spike protein derived from the original Wuhan strain. What the work shows at the level of the full study, not this receptor alone: After vaccination, substantial breadth of spike-specific CD8+ and CD4+ T cell responses was reported. The authors noted that total T cell responses may have been underestimated by the TCR breadth and depth analyses. Vaccine and placebo recipients had similar non-spike TCR breadth, a finding consistent with the vaccine containing only spike. Higher spike-specific TCR breadth was observed in Ad26.COV2.S recipients than in placebo recipients (P = 0.0014). The study lacked the statistical power to compare responses across vaccine doses or regimens.

As concerns this clone: This receptor's antigen is unknown. Base-call qualities are not available, and no considerably larger clone is one nucleotide away.

The immunoSEQ Assay was the method used to sequence TCRbeta CDR3 regions. After extraction, genomic DNA underwent amplification by bias-controlled multiplex PCR, followed by high-throughput sequencing. For the original study's pipeline: To quantify the absolute abundance of every unique TCRbeta CDR3 region, sequences were collapsed and filtered. Usable DNA was measured by amplifying reference genes present in all nucleated cells, and TCRbeta template counts were normalized to that usable DNA to estimate T cell fraction. Repertoire TCRs were annotated as SARS-CoV-2-specific when V gene, CDR3 amino acid sequence and J gene were exactly matched to a known reactive TCR set. The reference SARS-CoV-2 TCR set came from MIRA and was filtered for enrichment in COVID-19-positive ImmuneCODE repertoires, removing public or cross-reactive TCRs. Using the MIRA antigens, annotated TCRs were further analysed by specific ORF or by position within an ORF. Depth was the summed frequency of annotated unique rearrangements, while breadth was defined as annotated unique rearrangements over total unique productive rearrangements. TCR breadth was compared between groups using two-sided Wilcoxon rank-sum tests. This is the immuneACCESS table as TCRdb keeps it, with only in-frame sequences that have V and J called. A part of the clones is gone; compared with another copy, unresolved V genes explain less than half, and the rest is unexplained. V and J calls and clone size are copied from that table; D and trimming were computed from the DNA. The sample table shows 350,000 to 500,000 clones, and roughly 90% are seen once. The top ten clones comprise around 3.6% of the sample.

The V end gives up 3 bases and the J end 5 bases, leaving 5 bases in the junction not matched to a gene. CDR1 and CDR2, per the germline V gene, are SGHDT and YYEEEE. Spanning cysteine to phenylalanine, the CDR3 consists of 14 amino acids. Just the 42-base CDR3 DNA is kept, in frame starting at base 1. The chain was built from TRBV5-6 and TRBJ1-1, with 9 bases aligning to TRBD1. This TCR came from a person between 18 and 60 years old who received the Ad26.COV2.S COVID-19 vaccine or a placebo. The sequences come from peripheral blood, collected in a trial of Ad26.COV2.S vaccine versus placebo. DNA sequence: TGTGCCAGCAGCTGGGACAGGGTGTTGACTGAAGCTTTCTTT. Its coded protein is CASSWDRVLTEAFF.